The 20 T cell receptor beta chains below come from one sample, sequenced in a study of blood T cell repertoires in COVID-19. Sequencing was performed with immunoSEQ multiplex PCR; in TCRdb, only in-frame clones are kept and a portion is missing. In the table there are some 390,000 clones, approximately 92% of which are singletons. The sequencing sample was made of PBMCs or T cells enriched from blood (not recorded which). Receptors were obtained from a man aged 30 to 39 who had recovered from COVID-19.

CDR3 residues: CASSQTQGVSPLHF. The CDR3 region has the DNA TGTGCCAGCAGTCAAACCCAGGGTGTTTCACCCCTCCACTTT. V is TRBV27 and J is TRBJ1-6; D possibly corresponds to TRBD1 (5 bases). The V end was cut by 5 bases, the J end by 9 bases, with 14 bases between. CDR1 and CDR2 from the germline V gene are MNHEY and SMNVEV (reference sequence). There are 14 residues in the CDR3.

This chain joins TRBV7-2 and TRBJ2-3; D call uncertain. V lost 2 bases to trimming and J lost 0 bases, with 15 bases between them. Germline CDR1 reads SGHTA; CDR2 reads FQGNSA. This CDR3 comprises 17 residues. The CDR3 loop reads CASSLYFSSVSTDTQYF. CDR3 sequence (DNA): TGTGCCAGCAGCTTATATTTTAGCTCTGTTAGCACAGATACGCAGTATTTT.

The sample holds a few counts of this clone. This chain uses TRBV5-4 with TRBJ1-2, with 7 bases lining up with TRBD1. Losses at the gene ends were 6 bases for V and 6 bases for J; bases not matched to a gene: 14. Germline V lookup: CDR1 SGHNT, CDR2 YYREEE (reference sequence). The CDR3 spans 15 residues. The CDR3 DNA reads TGTGCCAGCACTAAAGCGAGGGGAGGACAGGATGGCTACACCTTC. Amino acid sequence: CASTKARGGQDGYTF.

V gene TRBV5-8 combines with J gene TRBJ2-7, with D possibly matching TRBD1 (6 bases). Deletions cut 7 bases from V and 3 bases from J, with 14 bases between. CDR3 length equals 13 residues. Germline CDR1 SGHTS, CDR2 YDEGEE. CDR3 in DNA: TGTGCCAGCGACCGGGACACAAACTACGAGCAGTACTTC. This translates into CASDRDTNYEQYF.

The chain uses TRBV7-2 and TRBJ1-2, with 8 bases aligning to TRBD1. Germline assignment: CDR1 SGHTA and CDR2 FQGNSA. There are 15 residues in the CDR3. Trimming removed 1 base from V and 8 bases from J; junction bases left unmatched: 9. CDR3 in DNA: TGTGCCAGCAGCTTAGGCAACAGGGGGGTGGAAGGCTACACCTTC. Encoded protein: CASSLGNRGVEGYTF. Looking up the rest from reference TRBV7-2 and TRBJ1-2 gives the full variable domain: GAGVSQSPSNKVTEKGKDVELRCDPISGHTALYWYRQSLGQGLEFLIYFQGNSAPDKSGLPSDRFSAERTGGSVSTLTIQRTQQEDSAVYLCASSLGNRGVEGYTFGSGTRLTVV.

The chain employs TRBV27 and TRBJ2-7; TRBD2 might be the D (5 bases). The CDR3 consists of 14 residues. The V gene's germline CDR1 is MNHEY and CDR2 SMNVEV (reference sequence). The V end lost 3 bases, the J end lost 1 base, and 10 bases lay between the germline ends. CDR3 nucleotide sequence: TGTGCCAGCAGTTTTGGGGAGATGTCCTACGAGCAGTACTTC. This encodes CASSFGEMSYEQYF.

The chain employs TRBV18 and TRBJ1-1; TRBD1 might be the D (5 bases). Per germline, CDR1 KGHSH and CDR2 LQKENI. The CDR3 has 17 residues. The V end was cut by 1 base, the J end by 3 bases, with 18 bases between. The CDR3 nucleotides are TGTGCCAGCTCACCACTGGATCTCCGGGCGGGGGACACTGAAGCTTTCTTT. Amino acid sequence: CASSPLDLRAGDTEAFF.

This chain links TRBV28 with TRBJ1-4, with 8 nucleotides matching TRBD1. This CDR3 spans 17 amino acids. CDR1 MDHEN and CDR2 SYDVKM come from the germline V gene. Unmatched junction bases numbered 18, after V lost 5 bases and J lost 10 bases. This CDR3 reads CASSTGSRGPDGGKLFF. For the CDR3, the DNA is TGTGCCAGCAGTACAGGGAGCAGGGGGCCGGATGGAGGAAAACTGTTTTTT.

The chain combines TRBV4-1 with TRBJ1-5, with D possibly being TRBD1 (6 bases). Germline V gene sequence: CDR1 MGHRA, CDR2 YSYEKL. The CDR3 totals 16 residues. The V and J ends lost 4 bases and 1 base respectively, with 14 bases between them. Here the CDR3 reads CASSPRQALSNQPQHF. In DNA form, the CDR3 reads TGCGCCAGCAGCCCCCGACAGGCCTTAAGCAATCAGCCCCAGCATTTT.

This CDR3 is CASSSEGFRLNTGELFF. The CDR3 DNA sequence: TGTGCCAGCAGCTCCGAGGGCTTTCGGTTGAACACCGGGGAGCTGTTTTTT. The rearrangement links TRBV7-2 to TRBJ2-2, with D perhaps matching TRBD2 (5 bases). The CDR3 covers 17 residues. V was cut by 4 bases and J by 1 base, with 16 bases left in between. CDR1 and CDR2 (germline): SGHTA, FQGNSA.

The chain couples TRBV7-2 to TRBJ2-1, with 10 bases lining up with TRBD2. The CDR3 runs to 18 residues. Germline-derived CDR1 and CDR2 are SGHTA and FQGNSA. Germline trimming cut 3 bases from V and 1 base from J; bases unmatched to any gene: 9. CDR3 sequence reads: CASSLVGLLAGSYNEQFF. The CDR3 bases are TGTGCCAGCAGCTTGGTCGGGTTACTAGCGGGATCCTACAATGAGCAGTTCTTC.

CDR3 sequence: CASTGGYGNTIYF. The CDR3 coding sequence is TGTGCCAGCACGGGGGGCTATGGAAACACCATATATTTT. The chain combines TRBV6-5 with TRBJ1-3; D might be TRBD1 (6 bases). V was shortened by 7 bases and J by 3 bases, with 10 bases between the two germline ends. The CDR3 totals 13 residues. Germline values: CDR1 MNHEY, CDR2 SVGAGI.

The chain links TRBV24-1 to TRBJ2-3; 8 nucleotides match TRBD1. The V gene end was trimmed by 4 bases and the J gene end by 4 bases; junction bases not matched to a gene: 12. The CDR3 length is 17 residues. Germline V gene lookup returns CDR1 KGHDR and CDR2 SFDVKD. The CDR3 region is CATSDPRGQGQPDTQYF. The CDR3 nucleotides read TGTGCCACCAGTGACCCCCGCGGACAGGGTCAGCCAGATACGCAGTATTTT.

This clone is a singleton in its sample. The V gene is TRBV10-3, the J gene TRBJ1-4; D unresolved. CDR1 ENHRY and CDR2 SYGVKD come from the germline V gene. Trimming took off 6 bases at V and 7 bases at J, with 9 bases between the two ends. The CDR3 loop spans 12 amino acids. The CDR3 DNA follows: TGTGCCATCAGAAGGGAGGGTGAAAAACTGTTTTTT. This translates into CAIRREGEKLFF.

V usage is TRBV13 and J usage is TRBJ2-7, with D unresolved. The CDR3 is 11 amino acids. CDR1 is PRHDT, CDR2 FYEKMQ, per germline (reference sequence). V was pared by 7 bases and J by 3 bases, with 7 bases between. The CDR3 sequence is CASIQHYEQYF. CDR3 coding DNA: TGTGCCAGCATCCAACACTACGAGCAGTACTTC.

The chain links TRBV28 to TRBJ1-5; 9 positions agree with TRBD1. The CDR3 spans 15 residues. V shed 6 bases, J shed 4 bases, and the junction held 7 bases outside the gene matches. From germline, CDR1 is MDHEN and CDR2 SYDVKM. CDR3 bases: TGTGCCAGCAGCTCCGGACAGGGGCTAAATCAGCCCCAGCATTTT. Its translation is CASSSGQGLNQPQHF.

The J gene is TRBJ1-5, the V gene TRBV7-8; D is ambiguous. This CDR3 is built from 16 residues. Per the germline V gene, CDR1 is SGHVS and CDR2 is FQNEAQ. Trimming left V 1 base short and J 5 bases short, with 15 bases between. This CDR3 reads CASSLVASRRDQPQHF. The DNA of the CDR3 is TGTGCCAGCAGCTTAGTTGCTTCCCGGCGGGATCAGCCCCAGCATTTT. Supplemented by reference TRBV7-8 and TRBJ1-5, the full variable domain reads GAGVSQSPRYKVAKRGQDVALRCDPISGHVSLFWYQQALGQGPEFLTYFQNEAQLDKSGLPSDRFFAERPEGSVSTLKIQRTQQEDSAVYLCASSLVASRRDQPQHFGDGTRLSIL.

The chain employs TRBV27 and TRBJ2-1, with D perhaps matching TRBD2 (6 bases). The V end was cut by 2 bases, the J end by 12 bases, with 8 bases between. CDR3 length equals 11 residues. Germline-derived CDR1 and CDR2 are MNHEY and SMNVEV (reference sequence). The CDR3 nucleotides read TGTGCCAGCAGTTTAGGGAGGTCGCAGTTCTTC. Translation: CASSLGRSQFF.

CDR3 region: CASSFRTGGQNTGELFF. CDR3 nucleotides: TGCGCCAGCAGCTTTAGGACGGGAGGACAGAACACCGGGGAGCTGTTTTTT. The chain joins TRBV5-1 to TRBJ2-2; TRBD2 agrees at 7 bases. Germline-derived CDR1 and CDR2 are SGHRS and YFSETQ. The CDR3 loop spans 17 amino acids. The V gene end was trimmed by 2 bases and the J gene end by 1 base; junction bases not matched to a gene: 8.

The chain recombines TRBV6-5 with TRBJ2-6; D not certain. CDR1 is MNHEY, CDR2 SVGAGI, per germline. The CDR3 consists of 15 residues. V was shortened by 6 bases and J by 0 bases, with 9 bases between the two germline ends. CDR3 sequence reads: CASSELPSGANVLTF. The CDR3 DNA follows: TGTGCCAGCAGCGAGCTGCCCTCTGGGGCCAACGTCCTGACTTTC.